This entry is about one T cell receptor beta chain. Its cognate antigen has yet to be identified. No base-level quality is on record; no much larger clone is a single base apart. From cysteine to phenylalanine, the CDR3 is 11 amino acids long. Only the CDR3 part of the read is kept: 33 bases, read in frame from the first base. CDR1 is given as GTSNPN and CDR2 as SVGIG, both from the germline V gene (reference sequence). Trimming at the junction amounts to 1 base on V and 6 bases on J, and the germline ends lie 4 bases apart. Through the immunoSEQ TRB Survey service, multiplex V and J primers were used to amplify rearranged CDR3 beta regions from genomic DNA. Survey-level sequencing depth of up to 500,000 reads per sample was used to keep depth equal across samples. The libraries were purified, combined into pools and sequenced with Illumina technology. The paper's processing steps were these. Productive clonality, sample overlap, pairwise scatters, CDR3 beta length, V/D/J gene usage and productiveness were all assessed with the immunoSEQ online tools. Alongside Shannon and Simpson indices, calculated diversity was computed as the number of unique rearrangements divided by total templates, multiplied by 100. Principal component analysis used the R prcomp function and ggbiplot package on Z-score normalized data. Blood-rectal clonal overlap within each subject was quantified with Morisita's index. TCRdb took over this immuneACCESS table, retaining in-frame rearrangements with V and J assigned. Such tables are incomplete; in checked studies, under half of the missing clones stem from an unresolved V gene, and the remainder is unexplained. V and J calls and clone size come straight from that table; D and trimming were deduced from the DNA. Across this sample there are about 64,000 clones, with about 86% seen only once. The top ten constitute around 3.5% of the sample.

This sample was taken from a study of pediatric ulcerative colitis (dated by TCRdb to between 2018 and 2020). About the full investigation: Of the ulcerative colitis patients, over 5 had pancolitis and two had left-sided colitis, and histology in every patient was consistent with ulcerative colitis. About 10 newly diagnosed, treatment-naive pediatric ulcerative colitis patients and four non-IBD control children each provided paired blood and rectal samples. By Pediatric Ulcerative Colitis Activity Index, mild disease was classified in two patients, moderate disease in several and acute severe colitis in three. Study-wide findings and limitations: The healthy control group was small, consisting of only a handful of individuals. Autologous blood-rectal clonal overlap was significantly higher in ulcerative colitis patients than in controls, suggesting increased T cell trafficking to inflamed tissue. Two rectal CDR3 clonotypes were detected in all ulcerative colitis patients and were not detected in any of the controls. Because the repertoires came from total lymphocyte DNA, rare subsets such as regulatory T cells may have patterns that are not reflected. Features of the rectal repertoire distinguished controls, mild-moderate colitis patients and acute severe colitis patients, and in acute severe colitis, rectal diversity was reduced because of clonal expansions. A couple of patients' blood samples yielded substantially fewer templates for technical reasons and were excluded from blood-rectal overlap analysis.

No immunosuppressive medication had been given to the ulcerative colitis patients before the diagnostic colonoscopy. A blood sample was obtained concurrently with the colonoscopy. The Wizard kit (Promega) was used to extract genomic DNA from blood and intestinal samples. This receptor chain uses TRBV30 and TRBJ2-1, with the identity of the D gene unclear. Sequenced material: blood. The TCR comes from a boy under 18 with severe ulcerative colitis. The CDR3 protein is CAWSGSNEQFF. The DNA reads TGTGCCTGGAGTGGATCCAATGAGCAGTTCTTC.